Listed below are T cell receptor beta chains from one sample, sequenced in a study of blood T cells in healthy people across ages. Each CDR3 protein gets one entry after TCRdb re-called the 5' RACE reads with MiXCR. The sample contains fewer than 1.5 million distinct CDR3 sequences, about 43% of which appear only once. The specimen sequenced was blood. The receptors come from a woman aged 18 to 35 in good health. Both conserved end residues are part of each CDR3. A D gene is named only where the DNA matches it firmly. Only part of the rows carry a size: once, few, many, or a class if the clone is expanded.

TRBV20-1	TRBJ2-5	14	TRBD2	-	TGCAGTGCTGTAGCGGGAGGGCCTGGAGAGACCCAGTACTTC	CSAVAGGPGETQYF
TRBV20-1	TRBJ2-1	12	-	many	TGCAGTGCTAGGGCCGAATACAATGAGCAGTTCTTC	CSARAEYNEQFF
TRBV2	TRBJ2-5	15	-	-	TGTGCCAGCAGGCCCTTGCTAGGGGGACAAGAGACCCAGTACTTC	CASRPLLGGQETQYF
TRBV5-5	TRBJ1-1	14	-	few	TGTGCCAGCAGCTTAGGGGCACCGGGCACTGAAGCTTTCTTT	CASSLGAPGTEAFF
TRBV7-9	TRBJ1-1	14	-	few	TGTGCCAGCAGCTTGAGCGGGGGGGCCACTGAAGCTTTCTTT	CASSLSGGATEAFF
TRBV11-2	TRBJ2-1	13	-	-	TGTGCCAGCAGCTTAGAGCGCGCCAATGAGCAGTTCTTC	CASSLERANEQFF
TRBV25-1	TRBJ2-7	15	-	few	TGTGCCAGCAGTGATATGGGGGATACGGAATACGAGCAGTACTTC	CASSDMGDTEYEQYF
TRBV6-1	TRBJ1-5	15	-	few	TGTGCCAGCAGTGGCGCGGGTTACCTCAATCAGCCCCAGCATTTT	CASSGAGYLNQPQHF
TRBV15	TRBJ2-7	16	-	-	TGTGCCACCAGCAACCCCAAGGGACTGCATGCCTACGAGCAGTACTTC	CATSNPKGLHAYEQYF
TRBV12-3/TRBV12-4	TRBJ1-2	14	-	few	TGTGCCAGCAGTGAAGGGGTTCGAGCGGCTGGCTACACCTTC	CASSEGVRAAGYTF
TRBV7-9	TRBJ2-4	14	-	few	TGTGCCAGCAGCCCTGCGGCCGGAGGGAACATTCAGTACTTC	CASSPAAGGNIQYF
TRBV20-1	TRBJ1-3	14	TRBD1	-	TGCAGTGCTAGTGAGGACAGGGCTGGAAACACCATATATTTT	CSASEDRAGNTIYF
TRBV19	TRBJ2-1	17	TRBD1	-	TGTGCCAGTAGTCTGACCTCGTGGGACAGGGGATACAATGAGCAGTTCTTC	CASSLTSWDRGYNEQFF
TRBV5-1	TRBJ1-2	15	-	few	TGCGCCAGCAGCTTGGAAGGGATCGGTAACTATGGTTACACCTTC	CASSLEGIGNYGYTF
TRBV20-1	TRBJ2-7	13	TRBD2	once	TGCAGTGCTACTAGCGGGAGCTCCTACGAGCAGTACTTC	CSATSGSSYEQYF
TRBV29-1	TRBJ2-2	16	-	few	TGCAGCGTTGAAGATCCTCCAGGGCTGAACACCGGGGAGCTGTTTTTT	CSVEDPPGLNTGELFF
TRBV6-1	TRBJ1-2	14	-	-	TGTGCCAGCAGTCTCCCTCGGCTGGACTATGGCTACACCTTC	CASSLPRLDYGYTF
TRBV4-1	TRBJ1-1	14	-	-	TGCGCCAGCAGCCAAACACAGGGTATGACTGAAGCTTTCTTT	CASSQTQGMTEAFF
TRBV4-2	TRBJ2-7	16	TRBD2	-	TGTGCCAGCAGCCAAGGGACTAGCGGGTACTCCTACGAGCAGTACTTC	CASSQGTSGYSYEQYF
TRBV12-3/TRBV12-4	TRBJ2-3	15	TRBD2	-	TGTGCCAGCGACCCGACTAGCGGGAGCACAGATACGCAGTATTTT	CASDPTSGSTDTQYF
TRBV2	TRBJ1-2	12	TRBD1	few	TGTGCCAGCTCCGGACAGGAAGGAGGCTACACCTTC	CASSGQEGGYTF
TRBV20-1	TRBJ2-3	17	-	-	TGCAGTGCTAGGGATCCCAGAAAGGAGGTTGGCACAGATACGCAGTATTTT	CSARDPRKEVGTDTQYF
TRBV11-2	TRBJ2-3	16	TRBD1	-	TGTGCCAGCAGCCCCCGGGACAGCCTAACCACAGATACGCAGTATTTT	CASSPRDSLTTDTQYF
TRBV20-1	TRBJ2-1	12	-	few	TGCAGTACCGCCAGGGGGGCCAATGAGCAGTTCTTC	CSTARGANEQFF
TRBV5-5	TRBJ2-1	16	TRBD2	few	TGTGCCAGCAGCATAACCGGGACTAGCAATTTTAATGAGCAGTTCTTC	CASSITGTSNFNEQFF
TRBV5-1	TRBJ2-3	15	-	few	TGCGCCAGCAGCTGGAGGGCAGAAAACACAGATACGCAGTATTTT	CASSWRAENTDTQYF